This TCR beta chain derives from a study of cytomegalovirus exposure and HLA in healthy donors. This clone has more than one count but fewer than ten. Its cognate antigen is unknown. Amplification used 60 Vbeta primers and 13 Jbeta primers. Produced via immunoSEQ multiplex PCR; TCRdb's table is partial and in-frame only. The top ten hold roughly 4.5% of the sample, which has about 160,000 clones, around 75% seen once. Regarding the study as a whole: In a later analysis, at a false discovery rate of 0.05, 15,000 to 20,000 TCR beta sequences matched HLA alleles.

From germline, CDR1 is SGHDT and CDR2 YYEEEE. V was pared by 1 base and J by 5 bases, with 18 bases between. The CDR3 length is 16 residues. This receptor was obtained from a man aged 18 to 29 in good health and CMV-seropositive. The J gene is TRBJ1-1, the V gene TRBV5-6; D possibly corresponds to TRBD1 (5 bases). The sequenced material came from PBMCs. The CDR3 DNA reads TGTGCCAGCAGCTTGCTTTCCAGGGCCTTGGGGACTGAAGCTTTCTTT. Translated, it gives CASSLLSRALGTEAFF. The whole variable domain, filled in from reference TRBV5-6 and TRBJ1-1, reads DAGVTQSPTHLIKTRGQQVTLRCSPKSGHDTVSWYQQALGQGPQFIFQYYEEEERQRGNFPDRFSGHQFPNYSSELNVNALLLGDSALYLCASSLLSRALGTEAFFGQGTRLTVV.